Presented here are 12 T cell receptor beta chains from one specimen sequenced in a study of PD-1 blockade in classical Hodgkin lymphoma. Relapse after autologous stem cell transplantation occurred in every patient, and brentuximab vedotin exposure varied. Data came from immunoSEQ multiplex PCR; TCRdb stores just in-frame clones and leaves some out. The sample shows some 150,000 clones, about 81% of them seen only once. This sample comprised peripheral blood mononuclear cells (PBMCs), obtained before the second cycle of nivolumab. The receptors originated from a human donor with classical Hodgkin lymphoma.

The V call is TRBV18, the J call TRBJ2-5; D is uncertain. Trimming took off 5 bases at V and 5 bases at J, with 12 bases between the two ends. CDR3 size: 13 residues. CDR1 KGHSH and CDR2 LQKENI come from the germline V gene. CDR3 DNA: TGTGCCAGCTCATACCGAAACGGGGAGACCCAGTACTTC. Amino acids: CASSYRNGETQYF.

The chain recombines TRBV20-1 with TRBJ2-5, with a possible D match to TRBD2 (6 bases). The V gene lost 6 bases and the J gene lost 8 bases, with 10 bases spanning the gap. The CDR3 consists of 10 residues. Germline CDR1 is DFQATT and CDR2 is SNEGSKA (reference sequence). The CDR3 region has the DNA TGCAGTGCAAGGACTATAACCCAGTACTTC. Its translation is CSARTITQYF.

The genes are TRBV11-2 and TRBJ2-5, with 12 nucleotides matching TRBD2. V shed 5 bases and J 5 bases; nucleotides not matched to a gene: 6. Germline loops: CDR1 SGHAT, CDR2 FQNNGV. The CDR3 spans 15 residues. The CDR3 region is CASSGTSGRWETQYF. CDR3 DNA: TGTGCCAGCAGCGGCACTAGCGGGAGGTGGGAGACCCAGTACTTC.

The chain recombines TRBV19 with TRBJ2-7, with D perhaps TRBD2 (5 bases). The CDR3 has 15 residues. Germline CDR1 is LNHDA and CDR2 is SQIVND (reference sequence). Trimming removed 1 base from V and 0 bases from J, with 10 bases in between. The CDR3 DNA follows: TGTGCCAGTAGTATAGTGGCGGACTCCTCCTACGAGCAGTACTTC. This gives the protein CASSIVADSSYEQYF.

The chain couples TRBV19 to TRBJ2-1; D gene unclear. The CDR3 covers 15 residues. Germline V gene data show CDR1 as LNHDA and CDR2 as SQIVND (reference sequence). V was pared by 5 bases and J by 5 bases, with 16 bases between. CDR3 region: CASSPVVAPNNEQFF. DNA of the CDR3: TGTGCCAGTAGTCCAGTAGTGGCCCCCAACAATGAGCAGTTCTTC. The whole variable domain, remainder taken from reference TRBV19 and TRBJ2-1, is DGGITQSPKYLFRKEGQNVTLSCEQNLNHDAMYWYRQDPGQGLRLIYYSQIVNDFQKGDIAEGYSVSREKKESFPLTVTSAQKNPTAFYLCASSPVVAPNNEQFFGPGTRLTVL.

The chain employs TRBV28 and TRBJ2-3; 7 bases align to TRBD1. The germline CDR1 and CDR2 sequences are MDHEN and SYDVKM. Trimming removed 7 bases from V and 2 bases from J; junction bases left unmatched: 9. The CDR3 spans 15 residues. The CDR3 sequence is CASNSGTAFTDTQYF. The CDR3 region has the DNA TGTGCCAGCAATTCCGGGACAGCTTTCACAGATACGCAGTATTTT.

This chain joins TRBV19 and TRBJ1-5; D is unresolved. Trimming removed 0 bases at V and 1 base at J, with 13 bases between. This CDR3 is built from 17 residues. Germline V lookup: CDR1 LNHDA, CDR2 SQIVND (reference sequence). The DNA for the CDR3 is TGTGCCAGTAGTATAGATACGATATACGGGAGCAATCAGCCCCAGCATTTT. Translation: CASSIDTIYGSNQPQHF.

This CDR3 reads CASSLAGGYPSYNEQFF. The CDR3 nucleotides read TGTGCCAGCAGCTTGGCAGGGGGTTACCCCTCCTACAATGAGCAGTTCTTC. The rearrangement links TRBV7-2 to TRBJ2-1, with 7 bases fitting TRBD1. The CDR3 covers 17 residues. The germline V gene has CDR1 SGHTA and CDR2 FQGNSA. Trimming removed 3 bases from V and 0 bases from J; junction bases left unmatched: 8.

This clone has just one count. This chain joins TRBV6-5 and TRBJ2-1; 7 bases are a match to TRBD1. The CDR3 covers 15 residues. The V gene end was trimmed by 6 bases and the J gene end by 6 bases; junction bases not matched to a gene: 11. Germline V CDR1 and CDR2: MNHEY, SVGAGI. CDR3 nucleotides: TGTGCCAGCAGCCCCCTCCCGGGACAGATCAATGAGCAGTTCTTC. Its translation: CASSPLPGQINEQFF.

This clone was observed a handful of times. The V gene is TRBV27, the J gene TRBJ2-7, with TRBD1 identical over 9 bases. The germline gives CDR1 MNHEY, CDR2 SMNVEV (reference sequence). The V and J ends lost 2 bases and 4 bases, in that order; junction bases with no gene match: 6. The CDR3 covers 15 residues. CDR3 amino acids: CASSLTRDRVYEQYF. The CDR3 DNA follows: TGTGCCAGCAGTTTAACCCGGGACAGGGTTTACGAGCAGTACTTC.

The chain links TRBV2 to TRBJ1-5; weak D call: TRBD1 (6 bases). Germline values: CDR1 SNHLY, CDR2 FYNNEI. CDR3 length: 13 residues. V was cut by 3 bases and J by 7 bases, with 10 bases left in between. The CDR3 bases are TGTGCCAGCAGTGACCGGGGGCTCCAGCCCCAGCATTTT. It translates to CASSDRGLQPQHF.

V gene TRBV11-2 combines with J gene TRBJ2-5; the match to TRBD2 covers 16 bases. This CDR3 is 18 amino acids long. Germline V gives CDR1 SGHAT, CDR2 FQNNGV. V was clipped by 4 bases and J by 4 bases; unmatched bases: 9. The CDR3 bases are TGTGCCAGCAGCTCGACGGGACTAGCGGGAGGGCCGGTAGAGACCCAGTACTTC. Protein: CASSSTGLAGGPVETQYF.